The following is a TCR beta chain sequence with its context. A TCRbeta library incorporating unique molecular identifiers was prepared. TCRdb used MiXCR to reprocess the PCR reads, holding one entry per CDR3 protein. The sample lists roughly 590,000 distinct CDR3 sequences; 16% were seen once. V lost 1 base and J lost 0, with 18 bases in between. CDR3 length equals 18 residues. Germline V gene sequence: CDR1 PRHDT, CDR2 FYEKMQ (reference sequence). The data are from a study of T-cell reconstitution after alpha-beta-depleted transplantation in children. This clonotype originated in a human donor who donated a stem cell graft to a child with acute myeloid leukemia. The genes are TRBV13 and TRBJ1-1; TRBD1 is a possible D gene (6 bases). This specimen consisted of PBMCs from the stem cell graft donor, obtained from the stem cell graft. CDR3 nucleotide sequence: TGTGCCAGCAGCTTAGCTCCGAAGGCGGGGGCTATGAACACTGAAGCTTTCTTT. Its translation is CASSLAPKAGAMNTEAFF.